A selection of T cell receptor beta chains follows, all from one sample in a study of response to subunit inactivated influenza vaccine. MiXCR, run by TCRdb on the RT-PCR reads, gives a single entry per CDR3 protein. The sample has approximately 500,000 distinct CDR3 sequences; around 13% are singletons. The sample consisted of PBMCs from blood, taken about 40 days after vaccination. The origin of the receptors is a man aged 50-59 years who received an inactivated influenza vaccine. The CDR3 runs from the conserved cysteine through the conserved F or W.

V: TRBV3-1
J: TRBJ2-7
CDR3: CASSQIRDEQYF

V: TRBV3-1
J: TRBJ2-1
CDR3: CTRSLRAHSGGWRNEQFF

V: TRBV28
J: TRBJ2-3
CDR3: CASGPLATDTQYF

V: TRBV4-1
J: TRBJ1-6
CDR3: CASSQEYGDSPLHF

V: TRBV20-1
J: TRBJ2-5
CDR3: CSASVPSLETQYF

V: TRBV7-2
J: TRBJ2-3
CDR3: CASSLDWPVSDTQYF

V: TRBV29-1
J: TRBJ1-4
CDR3: CSVATRQSEKLFF

V: TRBV6-1
J: TRBJ2-5
CDR3: CASSQPTGQETQYF

V: TRBV7-2
J: TRBJ2-4
CDR3: CASSLRTSGTKNIQYF

V: TRBV12-3/TRBV12-4
J: TRBJ2-3
CDR3: CATGLAGDTQYF

V: TRBV5-1
J: TRBJ2-7
CDR3: CASSLSYRHPYEQYF